These 12 T cell receptor beta chains came from one sample sequenced in a study of identical twins. A single record per CDR3 protein comes from TCRdb applying MiXCR to the 5' RACE reads. The data show some 240,000 distinct CDR3 sequences, about 10% seen once. Sample: memory T cells sorted from blood. The receptors were gathered from a man in his fifties or sixties in good health.

This clonotype was seen ten or more times. CDR3 sequence (DNA): TGCGCCAGCAGCCAAGCGGGATCGGGTTCCGGGGAGCTGTTTTTT. Its protein product is CASSQAGSGSGELFF. V usage is TRBV4-3 and J usage is TRBJ2-2; D might be TRBD2 (5 bases). Germline loops: CDR1 LGHNA, CDR2 YSLEER. The ends were cut back, 1 base at V and 6 bases at J, with 12 bases in the middle. The CDR3 is 15 amino acids.

The table lists this clonotype with many counts. The chain combines TRBV11-3 with TRBJ2-1; TRBD1 aligns across 8 bases. V dropped 0 bases and J dropped 9; count of bases not matched to a gene: 10. Germline CDR1 SGHNT, CDR2 YENEEA. The CDR3 is 16 residues long. The CDR3 DNA sequence: TGTGCCAGCAGCTTAGATCGGGACAGGCCGGGAAGTGAGCAGTTCTTC. This encodes CASSLDRDRPGSEQFF.

This chain links TRBV28 with TRBJ1-1, with a weak D call TRBD1 (5 bases). V lost 6 bases and J lost 10, with 21 bases in between. Germline V lookup: CDR1 MDHEN, CDR2 SYDVKM. The CDR3 consists of 14 residues. The CDR3 here is CASSPLLRVRGAFF. DNA for the CDR3: TGTGCCAGCAGCCCCTTGCTCAGGGTCCGTGGAGCTTTCTTT.

There are many counts of this clonotype. This chain's CDR3 is CASRNTGISGYTF. The CDR3 nucleotides read TGTGCCAGCAGGAACACAGGGATTAGTGGCTACACCTTC. This chain connects TRBV6-1 to TRBJ1-2, with D possibly being TRBD1 (6 bases). Trimming took 6 bases from V and 7 from J, leaving 15 bases between them. The CDR3 totals 13 residues. Germline loops: CDR1 MNHNS, CDR2 SASEGT.

The table lists this clonotype with many counts. V is TRBV7-2 and J is TRBJ1-3, with D perhaps TRBD1 (6 bases). The CDR3 length is 17 residues. The germline gives CDR1 SGHTA, CDR2 FQGNSA. Trimming removed 5 bases at V and 0 bases at J, with 17 bases between. The CDR3 DNA follows: TGTGCCAGCAGCCCTCAGCACCCGGACAGCTCTGGAAACACCATATATTTT. It translates to CASSPQHPDSSGNTIYF. The full variable domain, rest sourced from reference TRBV7-2 and TRBJ1-3, is GAGVSQSPSNKVTEKGKDVELRCDPISGHTALYWYRQSLGQGLEFLIYFQGNSAPDKSGLPSDRFSAERTGGSVSTLTIQRTQQEDSAVYLCASSPQHPDSSGNTIYFGEGSWLTVV.

V and J are TRBV29-1 and TRBJ1-1; D remains unclear. This CDR3 comprises 14 residues. V was cut by 7 bases and J by 4 bases, with 19 bases left in between. Germline-derived CDR1 and CDR2 are SQVTM and ANQGSEA. DNA of the CDR3: TGCAGCGCCCTTTCGTTCGCGGGCGGCACTGAAGCTTTCTTT. Residues: CSALSFAGGTEAFF.

This clonotype has more than one count but fewer than ten. V and J are TRBV30 and TRBJ1-4; D unresolved. Trimming cost V 1 base and J 0 bases, with 6 bases left between them. Germline V gene lookup returns CDR1 GTSNPN and CDR2 SVGIG (reference sequence). The CDR3 spans 14 residues. The CDR3 is CAWSGLATNEKLFF. The CDR3, as DNA: TGTGCCTGGAGTGGCCTTGCAACTAATGAAAAACTGTTTTTT.

Many counts were recorded for this clonotype. J is TRBJ2-7 and V is TRBV5-1; 8 bases agree with TRBD1. V trimming: 0 bases; J trimming: 4 bases; junction bases outside the gene matches: 9. The germline V gene has CDR1 SGHRS and CDR2 YFSETQ. The CDR3 runs 16 residues. This chain's CDR3 is CASSLAGQQGGYEQYF. The CDR3 coding sequence is TGCGCCAGCAGCTTGGCCGGCCAACAGGGGGGATACGAGCAGTACTTC.

This chain joins TRBV6-2 or TRBV6-3 and TRBJ2-3; D remains ambiguous. Germline CDR1 MNHEY, CDR2 SVGEGT. This CDR3 comprises 11 residues. Trimming removed 2 bases at V and 5 bases at J, with 2 bases between. The CDR3 loop reads CASSYVDTQYF. The CDR3 DNA sequence: TGTGCCAGCAGTTACGTAGATACGCAGTATTTT.

This clonotype was seen at least ten times. V usage is TRBV3-1 and J usage is TRBJ1-2, with TRBD1 as a possible D gene (5 bases). The CDR3 is 14 amino acids. Germline V CDR1 and CDR2: LGHDT, YNNKEL (reference sequence). V was trimmed by 0 bases and J by 7 bases, leaving 12 bases between them. The CDR3 is CASSQDGRGAGYTF. CDR3 nucleotide sequence: TGTGCCAGCAGCCAAGATGGAAGGGGAGCTGGCTACACCTTC.

This clonotype was seen at least ten times. The rearrangement links TRBV7-2 to TRBJ2-2; 9 positions agree with TRBD2. J gave up 4 bases and V 1 base, and 4 bases lay outside the gene matches. The CDR3 contains 16 residues. Germline V gives CDR1 SGHTA, CDR2 FQGNSA. CDR3 sequence: CASSLVSSGTTGELFF. Written as DNA, the CDR3 is TGTGCCAGCAGCTTAGTTTCTAGCGGGACCACCGGGGAGCTGTTTTTT.

The V and J genes are TRBV6-5 and TRBJ1-6, with D unclear. This CDR3 region has 14 residues. V lost 4 bases to trimming and J lost 7 bases, with 11 bases between them. Germline V gives CDR1 MNHEY, CDR2 SVGAGI. This CDR3 is CASSLRHMNSPLHF. Written as DNA, the CDR3 is TGTGCCAGCAGTTTAAGACACATGAATTCACCCCTCCACTTT.